A selection of T cell receptor beta chains follows, all from one sample in a study of chemoradiotherapy in HPV16-positive cancers. Sequencing used immunoSEQ multiplex PCR; TCRdb keeps in-frame clones, though not all of them. The table has about 6,400 clones, over 70% seen once. Sequencing was performed on tumor tissue, taken from a patient who underwent chemoradiotherapy. The receptors originated from a human donor with HPV-associated anogenital cancer. Both conserved end residues are part of each CDR3. D genes are given only for firm matches. Not every row has a clone size; where given, it reads once, few, many or a size class.

size: -; J: TRBJ1-1; D: -; V: TRBV6-1; DNA: TGTGCCAGCAGTGAGTCGCGGATATCTGAAGCTTTCTTT; CDR3: CASSESRISEAFF
size: -; J: TRBJ2-3; D: TRBD1; V: TRBV7-9; DNA: TGTGCCAGCAGCTTGACAGGGGGGGCCGATACGCAGTATTTT; CDR3: CASSLTGGADTQYF
size: once; J: TRBJ2-4; D: TRBD1; V: TRBV2; DNA: TGTGCCAGCAGTGAAGGGACAGGGACCCTAGCCAAAAACATTCAGTACTTC; CDR3: CASSEGTGTLAKNIQYF
size: -; J: TRBJ2-1; D: TRBD2; V: TRBV19; DNA: TGTGCCAGTAGTAATCGGGGAGGGGCTTTAGGCAATGAGCAGTTCTTC; CDR3: CASSNRGGALGNEQFF
size: -; J: TRBJ2-3; D: TRBD2; V: TRBV5-1; DNA: TGCGCCAGCAGCTTCACGACTAGCGGGGGCCCCCACAGCACAGATACGCAGTATTTT; CDR3: CASSFTTSGGPHSTDTQYF
size: -; J: TRBJ2-7; D: TRBD2; V: TRBV7-2; DNA: TGTGCCAGCAGCCCTAGCGGGGGGGGTTACGAGCAGTACTTC; CDR3: CASSPSGGGYEQYF
size: few; J: TRBJ2-7; D: TRBD1; V: TRBV4-2; DNA: TGTGCCAGCAGCCAAGGGACAGGGCCCTCCTACGAGCAGTACTTC; CDR3: CASSQGTGPSYEQYF
size: once; J: TRBJ1-4; D: TRBD1; V: TRBV4-3; DNA: TGCGCCAGCAGCCAAGACCATCTTCAGGGGGATGAAAAACTGTTTTTT; CDR3: CASSQDHLQGDEKLFF
size: -; J: TRBJ2-7; D: TRBD1; V: TRBV30; DNA: TGTGCCTGGGGGTTTGGGACAGGGTACGAGCAGTACTTC; CDR3: CAWGFGTGYEQYF
size: once; J: TRBJ1-1; D: TRBD1; V: TRBV28; DNA: TGTGCCAGCAGTGCCCCGGGACAGCCTAACACTGAAGCTTTCTTT; CDR3: CASSAPGQPNTEAFF
size: few; J: TRBJ2-2; D: TRBD2; V: TRBV9; DNA: TGTGCCAGCAGCGTAGGGGCTAGCGGGGCAACCGGGGAGCTGTTTTTT; CDR3: CASSVGASGATGELFF
size: -; J: TRBJ1-1; D: TRBD1; V: TRBV29-1; DNA: TGCAGCACCCAGTCTCAGGGGGCGCGGACTGAAGCTTTCTTT; CDR3: CSTQSQGARTEAFF
size: -; J: TRBJ2-5; D: TRBD1; V: TRBV7-9; DNA: TGTGCCAGCGGAATAGGGACAGGGGGCGCAGAGACCCAGTACTTC; CDR3: CASGIGTGGAETQYF
size: -; J: TRBJ2-7; D: -; V: TRBV7-6; DNA: TGTGCCAGCAGCTCTATCCAGGGCGGGGAGCAGTACTTC; CDR3: CASSSIQGGEQYF
size: -; J: TRBJ2-5; D: TRBD2; V: TRBV6-1; DNA: TGTGCCAGCAGTGCGACTAGCGGGGGTCAAGAGACCCAGTACTTC; CDR3: CASSATSGGQETQYF
size: large; J: TRBJ1-1; D: -; V: TRBV11-3; DNA: TGTGCCAGCAGCCCGTTACGTCTACCGAACACTGAAGCTTTCTTT; CDR3: CASSPLRLPNTEAFF
size: -; J: TRBJ2-1; D: TRBD2; V: TRBV7-6; DNA: TGTGCCAGCAGCCCCGGGACTATACTATCCAGTGAGCAGTTCTTC; CDR3: CASSPGTILSSEQFF
size: -; J: TRBJ2-3; D: TRBD1; V: TRBV7-8; DNA: TGTGCCAGCAGCCTATACAGGGGGCCTAGCACAGATACGCAGTATTTT; CDR3: CASSLYRGPSTDTQYF
size: -; J: TRBJ2-3; D: -; V: TRBV19; DNA: TGTGCCAGTAGTATAGCCCCTACAGGGACAGATACGCAGTATTTT; CDR3: CASSIAPTGTDTQYF
size: -; J: TRBJ1-1; D: -; V: TRBV11-3; DNA: TGTGCCAGCAGCCCGACTAAAGACAGCTTGAACACTGAAGCTTTCTTT; CDR3: CASSPTKDSLNTEAFF
size: few; J: TRBJ2-5; D: -; V: TRBV28; DNA: TGTGCCAGCAGCACCTCTATCAAGGGTGAAAGGGAGACCCAGTACTTC; CDR3: CASSTSIKGERETQYF
size: -; J: TRBJ1-2; D: TRBD1; V: TRBV7-2; DNA: TGTGCCAGCAGCCAGGGACAGGCCTTAAGGGGCTACACCTTC; CDR3: CASSQGQALRGYTF
size: -; J: TRBJ1-3; D: -; V: TRBV23-1; DNA: TGCGCCAGCAAGGACTCTGGAAACACCATATATTTT; CDR3: CASKDSGNTIYF
size: -; J: TRBJ1-4; D: -; V: TRBV6-1; DNA: TGTGCCAGCAGTGTCGGACCCGGCGAAAAACTGTTTTTT; CDR3: CASSVGPGEKLFF
size: -; J: TRBJ2-5; D: TRBD2; V: TRBV14; DNA: TGTGCCAGCAGCCAACAATCGCTAGCGGGTAACCAAGAGACCCAGTACTTC; CDR3: CASSQQSLAGNQETQYF
size: -; J: TRBJ2-7; D: TRBD2; V: TRBV5-1; DNA: TGCGCCAGCAGCTTGGCGGGCGGGAGGGCCGTACGAGAGCAGTACTTC; CDR3: CASSLAGGRAVREQYF
size: -; J: TRBJ1-1; D: TRBD1; V: TRBV9; DNA: TGTGCCAGCAGCGTAGGGACAGGCCCGAACACTGAAGCTTTCTTT; CDR3: CASSVGTGPNTEAFF
size: once; J: TRBJ2-5; D: -; V: TRBV28; DNA: TGTGCCAGCAGTCCTTCACAGGGTAGGGGGGAGACCCAGTACTTC; CDR3: CASSPSQGRGETQYF
size: -; J: TRBJ1-5; D: -; V: TRBV6-5; DNA: TGTGCCAGCAGACCCACCCTCAATCAGCCCCAGCATTTT; CDR3: CASRPTLNQPQHF
size: -; J: TRBJ2-7; D: TRBD2; V: TRBV7-2; DNA: TGTGCCAGCAGCTTAGATGGGACTAGCGGGGGGGATACAGACTTC; CDR3: CASSLDGTSGGDTDF
size: few; J: TRBJ2-7; D: TRBD2; V: TRBV11-3; DNA: TGTGCCAGCAGCTTAGGTCCTAGCGGGGGGCAGGGCGAGCAGTACTTC; CDR3: CASSLGPSGGQGEQYF
size: -; J: TRBJ2-1; D: TRBD2; V: TRBV7-9; DNA: TGTGCCAGCAGCTTAGGTGGGACTAGTATCCGAGAGCAGTTCTTC; CDR3: CASSLGGTSIREQFF
size: -; J: TRBJ1-1; D: -; V: TRBV18; DNA: TGTGCCAGCTCACACCTTCCCCCTCCGGGGCAAAACACTGAAGCTTTCTTT; CDR3: CASSHLPPPGQNTEAFF
size: -; J: TRBJ2-7; D: TRBD2; V: TRBV10-2; DNA: TGCGCCAGCACCGGAGGGGGTAGCGGGAGGGCTGAGGAGCAGTACTTC; CDR3: CASTGGGSGRAEEQYF
size: -; J: TRBJ1-1; D: -; V: TRBV9; DNA: TGTGCCAGCAGCGCCCCCCACAGGGCCACTGAAGCTTTCTTT; CDR3: CASSAPHRATEAFF
size: -; J: TRBJ2-7; D: -; V: TRBV19; DNA: TGTGCCAGTAGTATGGGACTCTCCGAGCAGTACTTC; CDR3: CASSMGLSEQYF
size: -; J: TRBJ2-3; D: -; V: TRBV14; DNA: TGTGCCAGCAGCCACCCGGGGAGAGGTGATACGCAGTATTTT; CDR3: CASSHPGRGDTQYF
size: -; J: TRBJ2-2; D: TRBD1; V: TRBV2; DNA: TGTGCCAGCAGTTATTTACCGGGACAGGGGGGGGTCGGGGAGCTGTTTTTT; CDR3: CASSYLPGQGGVGELFF
size: -; J: TRBJ2-1; D: -; V: TRBV7-9; DNA: TGTGCCAGCAGCTTAGACGGGGGCTCCTACAATGAGCAGTTCTTC; CDR3: CASSLDGGSYNEQFF
size: once; J: TRBJ2-5; D: -; V: TRBV2; DNA: TGTGCCAGCAGTGAATCCCCGCTGGGGGAGACCCAGTACTTC; CDR3: CASSESPLGETQYF
size: -; J: TRBJ1-5; D: -; V: TRBV28; DNA: TGTGCCAGCAGTTTTCCTTGGAGGTTGAGAACAGTCGGGGAGCCCCAGCATTTT; CDR3: CASSFPWRLRTVGEPQHF
size: -; J: TRBJ2-1; D: TRBD2; V: TRBV7-2; DNA: TGTGCCAGCAGCTTAGCCGCCAGCGGGGGCTCGGCGAATGAGAAGTTCTTC; CDR3: CASSLAASGGSANEKFF
size: -; J: TRBJ1-4; D: -; V: TRBV6-1; DNA: TGTGCCAGCAGAGGTCAGGGGCTGGGTGAAAAACTGTTTTTT; CDR3: CASRGQGLGEKLFF
size: -; J: TRBJ2-5; D: -; V: TRBV7-7; DNA: TGTGCCAGCAGCTTAATAGGGGGAGAGACCCAGTACTTC; CDR3: CASSLIGGETQYF
size: -; J: TRBJ2-2; D: -; V: TRBV30; DNA: TGTGCCTGGAGTGGGACAGCGAACACCGGGGAGCTGTTTTTT; CDR3: CAWSGTANTGELFF
size: -; J: TRBJ2-7; D: -; V: TRBV14; DNA: TGTGCCAGCAGCAGGGGGGGCGCCAACTACGAGCAGTACTTC; CDR3: CASSRGGANYEQYF
size: -; J: TRBJ2-7; D: TRBD1; V: TRBV6-1; DNA: TGTGCCAGCAGTGGCCGGGACAGAACCGGCGAGCAGTACTTC; CDR3: CASSGRDRTGEQYF
size: -; J: TRBJ2-5; D: TRBD2; V: TRBV5-1; DNA: TGCGCCAGCTCTCGAAGCGGGGCCCAAGAGACCCAGTACTTC; CDR3: CASSRSGAQETQYF
size: -; J: TRBJ2-1; D: -; V: TRBV29-1; DNA: TGCAGCGTTGAATCGGACTTAGCGTCTGAGCAGTTCTTC; CDR3: CSVESDLASEQFF
size: -; J: TRBJ2-2; D: TRBD1; V: TRBV4-3; DNA: TGCGCCAGCAGCCATGGGGACAGGGCGGCCGGGGAGCTGTTTTTT; CDR3: CASSHGDRAAGELFF
size: -; J: TRBJ2-1; D: TRBD1; V: TRBV30; DNA: TGTGCCTGGAGACAGGGGGAAGGGCAGTTCTTC; CDR3: CAWRQGEGQFF
size: -; J: TRBJ2-1; D: TRBD2; V: TRBV5-4; DNA: TGTGCCAGCAGCTTGGAGACTAGCGGGCCCCATGAGCAGTTCTTC; CDR3: CASSLETSGPHEQFF
size: -; J: TRBJ1-3; D: -; V: TRBV10-3; DNA: TGTGCCATCAGGACAGACTCTGGAAACACCATATATTTT; CDR3: CAIRTDSGNTIYF
size: -; J: TRBJ2-7; D: -; V: TRBV30; DNA: TGTGCCTGGAGTCGAGGGGGAGGCGAGCAGTACTTC; CDR3: CAWSRGGGEQYF
size: -; J: TRBJ2-7; D: TRBD1; V: TRBV19; DNA: TGTGCCAGTAGTAGCCGGGACAGGGGAGAGCAGTACTTC; CDR3: CASSSRDRGEQYF